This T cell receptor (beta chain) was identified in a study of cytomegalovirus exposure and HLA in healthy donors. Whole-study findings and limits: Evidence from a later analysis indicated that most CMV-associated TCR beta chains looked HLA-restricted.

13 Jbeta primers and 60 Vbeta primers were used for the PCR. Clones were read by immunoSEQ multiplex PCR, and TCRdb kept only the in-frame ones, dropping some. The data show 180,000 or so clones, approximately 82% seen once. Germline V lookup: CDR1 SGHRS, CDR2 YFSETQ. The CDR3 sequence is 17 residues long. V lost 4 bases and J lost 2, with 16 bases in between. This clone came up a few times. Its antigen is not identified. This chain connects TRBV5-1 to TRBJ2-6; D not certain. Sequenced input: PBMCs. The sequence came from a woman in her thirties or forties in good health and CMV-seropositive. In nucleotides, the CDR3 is TGCGCCAGCAGCCAAGCGTTCGGTACGACTGGGGCCAACGTCCTGACTTTC. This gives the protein CASSQAFGTTGANVLTF. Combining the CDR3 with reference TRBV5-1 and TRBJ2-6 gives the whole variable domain KAGVTQTPRYLIKTRGQQVTLSCSPISGHRSVSWYQQTPGQGLQFLFEYFSETQRNKGNFPGRFSGRQFSNSRSEMNVSTLELGDSALYLCASSQAFGTTGANVLTFGAGSRLTVL.